This record looks at one T cell receptor (beta chain) sequence and its context. Healthy HIV-negative adults without recent acute infections or vaccinations served as donors. The germline gives CDR1 MDHEN, CDR2 SYDVKM. This CDR3 region has 17 residues. Germline trimming cut 6 bases from V and 4 bases from J; bases unmatched to any gene: 16. Assay used: immunoSEQ multiplex PCR; TCRdb lists only in-frame clones, some missing. The sample includes 2.3 million or so clones, more than 80% of them seen just once. This sample was included in a study of shared clonotypes between healthy human individuals. This clonotype was obtained from a young man in good health. Some clones in this sample may be carry-over from other donors' samples. Sequences were obtained from naive CD4+ T cells from PBMCs. The subset was: CD45RA+ positively selected. The chain has TRBV28 and TRBJ2-3; 7 bases map to TRBD2. The CDR3 here is CASSGLGPRVSPDTQYF. The CDR3 nucleotides are TGTGCCAGCAGCGGACTAGGGCCTCGGGTTTCTCCAGATACGCAGTATTTT. The full variable domain, completed using reference TRBV28 and TRBJ2-3, is DVKVTQSSRYLVKRTGEKVFLECVQDMDHENMFWYRQDPGLGLRLIYFSYDVKMKEKGDIPEGYSVSREKKERFSLILESASTNQTSMYLCASSGLGPRVSPDTQYFGPGTRLTVL.